The 15 T cell receptor beta chains in this list originate from one sample, sequenced in a study of Ad26.COV2.S vaccination and SARS-CoV-2 variants. Method: immunoSEQ multiplex PCR; TCRdb's copy keeps in-frame clones and lacks some. Counted here are about 480,000 clones, around 88% occurring once; the ten biggest clones make up 9.5% to 15%. Treatment denoted: roughly 20 received Ad26.COV2.S at low or high dose, single or two shots; five or six received placebo; per-sample allocation not given. Collection of samples fell on day 63 after the first vaccine or placebo injection. The sequencing here drew on peripheral blood, taken in a trial of Ad26.COV2.S vaccine versus placebo. The receptor set was obtained from a person between 18 and 65 years old who received the Ad26.COV2.S COVID-19 vaccine or a placebo.

A remark on this clone: This specimen includes other DNA sequences encoding the same CDR3. This sequence joins TRBV12-3 or TRBV12-4 and TRBJ2-7, with no clear D. This CDR3 contains 11 residues. The germline V and J ends were trimmed by 6 bases and 3 bases, with 6 bases remaining between them. This chain's CDR3 is CASSSSYEQYF. CDR3 nucleotide sequence: TGTGCCAGCAGCTCCAGCTACGAGCAGTACTTC.

V is TRBV5-6 and J is TRBJ2-3; D is unresolved. CDR1 is SGHDT, CDR2 YYEEEE, per germline. Trimming took off 1 base at V and 2 bases at J, with 14 bases between the two ends. The CDR3 is 16 residues long. The CDR3, as DNA: TGTGCCAGCAGCTTGAGTGGCCGCCAGATCACAGATACGCAGTATTTT. It encodes CASSLSGRQITDTQYF.

J is TRBJ2-6 and V is TRBV19; D uncertain. This CDR3 is 20 amino acids long. Germline V lookup: CDR1 LNHDA, CDR2 SQIVND (reference sequence). The germline V and J ends were trimmed by 3 bases and 0 bases, with 21 bases remaining between them. DNA for the CDR3: TGTGCCAGTAGTATGGCGTTTTTGAGGAGCGAGAGCTCTGGGGCCAACGTCCTGACTTTC. As protein: CASSMAFLRSESSGANVLTF. Full variable domain (outside the CDR3, taken from reference TRBV19 and TRBJ2-6): DGGITQSPKYLFRKEGQNVTLSCEQNLNHDAMYWYRQDPGQGLRLIYYSQIVNDFQKGDIAEGYSVSREKKESFPLTVTSAQKNPTAFYLCASSMAFLRSESSGANVLTFGAGSRLTVL.

As regards this clone: Other DNA sequences within the sample encode an identical CDR3. The chain is built from TRBV4-3 and TRBJ1-2; D gene ambiguous. Germline-derived CDR1 and CDR2 are LGHNA and YSLEER. Trimming removed 2 bases at V and 5 bases at J, with 9 bases between. CDR3 length equals 13 residues. The CDR3 sequence: CASSQSVSYGYTF. The CDR3 DNA reads TGCGCCAGCAGCCAAAGTGTTAGTTATGGCTACACCTTC.

This chain joins TRBV5-4 and TRBJ2-1; D could derive from TRBD1 or TRBD2 (6 bases each). The germline V gene encodes CDR1 SGHNT and CDR2 YYREEE (reference sequence). The CDR3 runs to 16 residues. Trimming removed 4 bases at V and 2 bases at J, with 16 bases between. The CDR3: CASSPAGGQPYNEQFF. CDR3 nucleotide sequence: TGTGCCAGCAGCCCGGCCGGGGGACAACCCTACAATGAGCAGTTCTTC.

The chain employs TRBV6-6 and TRBJ2-1; D not resolved. The ends were cut back, 7 bases at V and 12 bases at J, with 22 bases in the middle. CDR1 and CDR2 from the germline V gene are MNHNY and SVGAGI (reference sequence). The CDR3 length is 14 residues. The CDR3 DNA follows: TGTGCCAGCAACTCAGGCTCGGACGGTCCAACGCAGTTCTTC. It specifies CASNSGSDGPTQFF.

CDR3 region: CASSLAAGEQFF. The CDR3 DNA reads as TGTGCCAGCAGCTTAGCTGCAGGTGAGCAGTTCTTC. The rearrangement joins TRBV7-9 to TRBJ2-1, with D unresolved. The CDR3 totals 12 residues. Germline lookup yields CDR1 SEHNR and CDR2 FQNEAQ (reference sequence). The ends were cut back, 0 bases at V and 9 bases at J, with 6 bases in the middle.

The gene calls are TRBV27 and TRBJ1-4; tentative D call: TRBD1 (6 bases). Looked up from germline, CDR1 is MNHEY and CDR2 is SMNVEV (reference sequence). V lost 3 bases, J lost 5 bases, and 19 bases lay in between. CDR3 length: 17 amino acids. The CDR3 nucleotides read TGTGCCAGCAGTTTGGGGGCAGGACGGAGATCGAATGAAAAACTGTTTTTT. Translation: CASSLGAGRRSNEKLFF.

The chain has TRBV9 and TRBJ1-3, with unresolved D. Germline loops: CDR1 SGDLS, CDR2 YYNGEE. The CDR3 sequence is 14 residues long. Trimming took off 0 bases at V and 2 bases at J, with 6 bases between the two ends. DNA of the CDR3: TGTGCCAGCAGCGTAGCCACAACTGGAAACACCATATATTTT. Encoded protein: CASSVATTGNTIYF.

The CDR3 region has the DNA TGTGCCAGTAGTGCGTCTAAAGAAGCTTTCTTT. Translating it yields CASSASKEAFF. The chain combines TRBV19 with TRBJ1-1; D not certain. The CDR3 length is 11 residues. Trimming took 5 bases from V and 8 from J, leaving 9 bases between them. Germline CDR1 is LNHDA and CDR2 is SQIVND (reference sequence).

This chain connects TRBV2 to TRBJ2-5; 7 positions agree with TRBD2. The CDR3 has 17 amino acids. After removal of 7 bases from V and 3 bases from J, the junction contained 17 bases not matched to a gene. Germline loops: CDR1 SNHLY, CDR2 FYNNEI. The DNA for the CDR3 is TGTGCCAGCACCTCCTCAAGCGGGATGGGCGGGGAAGAGACCCAGTACTTC. Amino acids: CASTSSSGMGGEETQYF.

This clone was recorded many times. The rearrangement uses TRBV7-3 and TRBJ1-1; no clear D. Germline values: CDR1 SGHTA, CDR2 FQGTGA. Trimming took 3 bases from V and 6 from J, leaving 17 bases between them. CDR3 length: 15 residues. The DNA of the CDR3 is TGTGCCAGCAGCTTCGTGACGGACGGGCGAGCTGAAGCTTTCTTT. Translating gives CASSFVTDGRAEAFF.

The V gene is TRBV4-3, the J gene TRBJ1-1; TRBD1 agrees at 7 bases. V lost 3 bases, J lost 7 bases, and 8 bases stayed unmatched. Germline CDR1 LGHNA, CDR2 YSLEER. This CDR3 has 14 residues. The CDR3 protein is CASSHRQGGFEAFF. The CDR3 bases are TGCGCCAGCAGCCACAGACAGGGTGGGTTTGAAGCTTTCTTT.

This chain joins TRBV6-2 or TRBV6-3 and TRBJ1-5; D remains unclear. V lost 4 bases and J 4 bases, leaving 8 bases between the germline ends. This CDR3 region has 13 residues. CDR1 and CDR2 (germline): MNHEY, SVGEGT. CDR3 coding DNA: TGTGCCAGCAGTTGGGCAGGAAATCAGCCCCAGCATTTT. Translation: CASSWAGNQPQHF.

V and J are TRBV6-2 or TRBV6-3 and TRBJ2-6; the match to TRBD1 covers 10 bases. CDR1 is MNHEY and CDR2 is SVGEGT in the germline V gene. The trim removed 5 bases at V and 1 base at J, leaving 11 bases unmatched. The CDR3 sequence is 19 residues long. The CDR3: CASSRQDDRGPSGANVLTF. Written as DNA, the CDR3 is TGTGCCAGCAGTCGTCAAGACGACAGGGGGCCATCTGGGGCCAACGTCCTGACTTTC.